A single sample gave rise to the 11 T cell receptor beta chains below, sequenced in a study of blood T cell repertoires in COVID-19. The table came from immunoSEQ multiplex PCR; TCRdb's copy has only in-frame clones and leaves some out. This sample has about 140,000 clones, with 88% found just once. The source material was peripheral blood. All receptors come from a man between 60 and 75 years old with active or convalescent COVID-19.

The CDR3 spells CASSSPGSNTGELFF. In DNA form, the CDR3 reads TGTGCCAGCAGTTCCCCAGGGTCGAACACCGGGGAGCTGTTTTTT. The J gene is TRBJ2-2, the V gene TRBV28; tentative D call: TRBD1 (5 bases). Germline loops: CDR1 MDHEN, CDR2 SYDVKM. The CDR3 is 15 amino acids. Trimming pared 4 bases from V and 0 bases from J, leaving 9 bases between.

J is TRBJ2-3 and V is TRBV5-1; 13 nucleotides align to TRBD2. This CDR3 spans 18 amino acids. V lost 2 bases and J lost 2; bases outside the gene matches: 8. Germline assignment: CDR1 SGHRS and CDR2 YFSETQ. CDR3 nucleotide sequence: TGCGCCAGCAGCTTTGGACTAGCGGGAGTGTCCTACACAGATACGCAGTATTTT. This codes for CASSFGLAGVSYTDTQYF.

The rearrangement links TRBV5-6 to TRBJ2-1, with D perhaps TRBD2 (5 bases). The CDR3 consists of 17 residues. Germline lookup yields CDR1 SGHDT and CDR2 YYEEEE. V was pared by 1 base and J by 0 bases, with 14 bases between. The CDR3 DNA reads as TGTGCCAGCAGCTTGAGACGCATTGGGAGCTCCTACAATGAGCAGTTCTTC. Amino acid sequence: CASSLRRIGSSYNEQFF.

The chain recombines TRBV24-1 with TRBJ2-5, with 10 positions matching TRBD2. V shed 6 bases and J 1 base; nucleotides not matched to a gene: 10. The CDR3 runs 17 residues. Per the germline V gene, CDR1 is KGHDR and CDR2 is SFDVKD. The CDR3 sequence is CATSRAGSGRAQETQYF. The CDR3 bases are TGTGCCACCAGTAGGGCAGGAAGCGGGAGGGCCCAAGAGACCCAGTACTTC.

The chain couples TRBV19 to TRBJ1-1; D possibly corresponds to TRBD1 (6 bases). This CDR3 is built from 15 residues. Germline V gene sequence: CDR1 LNHDA, CDR2 SQIVND (reference sequence). V was pared by 7 bases and J by 0 bases, with 15 bases between. CDR3 sequence (DNA): TGTGCCAGTACCATCCGGACAGTCATGAACACTGAAGCTTTCTTT. Protein product: CASTIRTVMNTEAFF. Full variable domain (rest looked up from reference TRBV19 and TRBJ1-1): DGGITQSPKYLFRKEGQNVTLSCEQNLNHDAMYWYRQDPGQGLRLIYYSQIVNDFQKGDIAEGYSVSREKKESFPLTVTSAQKNPTAFYLCASTIRTVMNTEAFFGQGTRLTVV.

V usage is TRBV28 and J usage is TRBJ1-2; 7 bases fit TRBD1. The CDR3 is 15 residues long. V dropped 6 bases and J dropped 6; count of bases not matched to a gene: 13. Germline CDR1 and CDR2: MDHEN and SYDVKM. The CDR3 loop is CASRGDSSRSHGYTF. The CDR3 DNA sequence: TGTGCCAGCAGGGGGGACAGCTCACGATCCCATGGCTACACCTTC.

This clone was recorded only once. CDR3 region: CASGLRAGNTGELFF. The DNA for the CDR3 is TGTGCTAGTGGTTTAAGGGCGGGAAACACCGGGGAGCTGTTTTTT. The chain is built from TRBV12-5 and TRBJ2-2; possibly TRBD2 for D (6 bases). CDR1 LGHNT and CDR2 FRNRAP come from the germline V gene. Trimming pared 3 bases from V and 2 bases from J, leaving 10 bases between. The CDR3 consists of 15 residues. The complete variable domain, with remaining parts taken from reference TRBV12-5 and TRBJ2-2, reads DARVTQTPRHKVTEMGQEVTMRCQPILGHNTVFWYRQTMMQGLELLAYFRNRAPLDDSGMPKDRFSAEMPDATLATLKIQPSEPRDSAVYFCASGLRAGNTGELFFGEGSRLTVL.

The chain carries TRBV2 and TRBJ1-6; D is possibly TRBD1 (6 bases). CDR1 and CDR2 from the germline V gene are SNHLY and FYNNEI. This CDR3 has 15 amino acids. V was clipped by 6 bases and J by 10 bases, with 19 bases between them. This chain's CDR3 is CASRGARTSASPLHF. The CDR3 region has the DNA TGTGCCAGCAGGGGGGCGAGGACAAGTGCCTCACCCCTCCACTTT.

The rearrangement uses TRBV19 and TRBJ1-2; tentative D call: TRBD1 (6 bases). V lost 6 bases to trimming and J lost 3 bases, with 11 bases between them. The CDR3 is made up of 13 amino acids. Germline V gives CDR1 LNHDA, CDR2 SQIVND (reference sequence). The CDR3 sequence: CASSPAGDYGYTF. The DNA of the CDR3 is TGTGCCAGTAGCCCGGCAGGGGACTATGGCTACACCTTC.

V usage is TRBV28 and J usage is TRBJ1-3, with D possibly TRBD1 on 5 matching bases. The CDR3 runs 20 residues. The V and J ends lost 3 bases and 0 bases respectively, with 24 bases between them. CDR1 and CDR2 from the germline V gene are MDHEN and SYDVKM. The CDR3 sequence: CASSFPRAGDLALSGNTIYF. The DNA for the CDR3 is TGTGCCAGCAGTTTCCCAAGGGCGGGGGATCTGGCTCTCTCTGGAAACACCATATATTTT.

For this clone: Germline and junction disagree at one end, which may indicate a read error. The CDR3 protein is CARSLAGGGAYEQYF. The DNA of the CDR3 is TGCGCCCGCAGCCTCGCGGGAGGGGGGGCCTACGAGCAGTACTTC. This chain uses TRBV5-1 with TRBJ2-7, with 9 bases matching TRBD2. The CDR3 is 15 residues long. Per germline, CDR1 SGHRS and CDR2 YFSETQ.